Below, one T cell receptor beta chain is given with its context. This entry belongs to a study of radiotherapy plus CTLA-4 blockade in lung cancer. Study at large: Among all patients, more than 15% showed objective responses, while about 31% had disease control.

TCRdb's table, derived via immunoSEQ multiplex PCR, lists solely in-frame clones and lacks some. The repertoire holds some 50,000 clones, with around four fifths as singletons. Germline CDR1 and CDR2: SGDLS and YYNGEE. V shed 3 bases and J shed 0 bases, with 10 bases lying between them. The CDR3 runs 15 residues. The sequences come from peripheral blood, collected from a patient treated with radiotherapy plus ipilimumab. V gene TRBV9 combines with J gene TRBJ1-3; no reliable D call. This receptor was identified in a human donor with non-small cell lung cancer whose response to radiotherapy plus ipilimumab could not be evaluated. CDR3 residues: CASSGIQSSGNTIYF. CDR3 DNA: TGTGCCAGCAGCGGAATACAGAGCTCTGGAAACACCATATATTTT.